Shown below are 12 T cell receptor beta chains from a single sample sequenced in a study of T cell responses to AZD1222 COVID-19 vaccine. The table came from immunoSEQ multiplex PCR; TCRdb's copy has only in-frame clones and leaves some out. The profile shows about 170,000 clones, around nine tenths of them singletons. The sequencing used peripheral blood, collected on day 0 of AZD1222 vaccination. The receptors derive from an adult in good health.

This chain connects TRBV5-1 to TRBJ2-1, with TRBD2 matching 7 bases. This CDR3 region has 13 residues. V lost 4 bases, J lost 10 bases, and 8 bases stayed unmatched. From germline, CDR1 is SGHRS and CDR2 YFSETQ. In DNA, the CDR3 is TGCGCCAGCAGCGGGGCCGGGACTAACGAGCAGTTCTTC. Its translation is CASSGAGTNEQFF.

The CDR3 protein is CASSAGQGLNTEAFF. The CDR3 DNA follows: TGTGCCAGCAGTGCGGGACAGGGCCTGAACACTGAAGCTTTCTTT. The V call is TRBV25-1, the J call TRBJ1-1; TRBD1 agrees at 9 bases. The junction had 3 bases not matched to a gene; V was cut back by 4 bases and J by 0 bases. Germline-derived CDR1 and CDR2 are MGHDK and SYGVNS. CDR3 length equals 15 residues.

This chain uses TRBV6-5 with TRBJ1-5; TRBD1 aligns across 11 bases. The CDR3 has 15 amino acids. Trimming took 6 bases from V and 3 from J; bases not matched to a gene: 4. Germline lookup yields CDR1 MNHEY and CDR2 SVGAGI. Here the CDR3 reads CASREDRGLNQPQHF. CDR3 nucleotide sequence: TGTGCCAGCAGGGAGGACAGGGGGCTCAATCAGCCCCAGCATTTT.

This rearrangement joins TRBV27 to TRBJ1-5; 7 bases agree with TRBD1. This CDR3 has 12 residues. Germline V gene data show CDR1 as MNHEY and CDR2 as SMNVEV (reference sequence). The ends lost 10 bases at V and 7 bases at J; junction bases unmatched: 7. This CDR3 reads CATGDRRQPQHF. DNA for the CDR3: TGTGCCACGGGGGACAGAAGACAGCCCCAGCATTTT.

The chain employs TRBV27 and TRBJ1-6; D gene uncertain. The CDR3 sequence is 16 residues long. V shed 0 bases and J shed 8 bases, with 14 bases lying between them. Germline assignment: CDR1 MNHEY and CDR2 SMNVEV (reference sequence). The CDR3 DNA is TGTGCCAGCAGTTTATCCCCATATCCGGGTGATTCACCCCTCCACTTT. Residues: CASSLSPYPGDSPLHF.

The rearrangement joins TRBV5-4 to TRBJ1-6; D ambiguous. This CDR3 contains 13 residues. Germline V gene sequence: CDR1 SGHNT, CDR2 YYREEE (reference sequence). The V end was cut by 4 bases, the J end by 5 bases, with 7 bases between. The CDR3 is CASSLYDNSPLHF. CDR3 sequence (DNA): TGTGCCAGCAGCCTCTACGATAATTCACCCCTCCACTTT.

The rearrangement joins TRBV5-1 to TRBJ1-3, with D unclear. The CDR3 has 14 residues. The germline V gene has CDR1 SGHRS and CDR2 YFSETQ. Trimming stripped 3 bases from V and 6 bases from J, with 13 bases between. The CDR3 is CASSSVGLENTIYF. The DNA of the CDR3 is TGCGCCAGCAGCTCGGTCGGGTTGGAAAACACCATATATTTT.

The count of this clone is one. CDR3 sequence: CASRARPSTDTQYF. The CDR3 DNA reads as TGCGCCAGCAGGGCACGGCCTAGCACAGATACGCAGTATTTT. V is TRBV5-1 and J is TRBJ2-3; D gene uncertain. Germline V gene sequence: CDR1 SGHRS, CDR2 YFSETQ. With 5 bases removed from V and 0 bases from J, the gap between germline ends came to 10 bases. This CDR3 is built from 14 residues.

This chain joins TRBV5-1 and TRBJ2-2; 13 nucleotides match TRBD2. The CDR3 covers 17 residues. V lost 7 bases and J lost 3; bases outside the gene matches: 9. Germline-derived CDR1 and CDR2 are SGHRS and YFSETQ. The CDR3 DNA reads TGCGCCAGCCGCCCACTAGCGGGAGGGCCGTACACCGGGGAGCTGTTTTTT. It yields the protein CASRPLAGGPYTGELFF. The full variable domain, completed using reference TRBV5-1 and TRBJ2-2, is KAGVTQTPRYLIKTRGQQVTLSCSPISGHRSVSWYQQTPGQGLQFLFEYFSETQRNKGNFPGRFSGRQFSNSRSEMNVSTLELGDSALYLCASRPLAGGPYTGELFFGEGSRLTVL.

This chain joins TRBV4-2 and TRBJ1-2; weak D call: TRBD1 (5 bases). Germline V lookup: CDR1 LGHNA, CDR2 YNFKEQ. Between the trimmed V and J ends, which lost 3 bases and 10 bases, there was a span of 21 bases. The CDR3 has 15 residues. This CDR3 is CASSHARGALLDYTF. The CDR3 DNA reads TGTGCCAGCAGCCACGCCCGAGGGGCGCTACTAGACTACACCTTC.

V and J are TRBV28 and TRBJ2-1, with 7 bases fitting TRBD1. The J segment lost 10 bases and the V segment lost 6 bases, leaving 15 bases of the junction unmatched. The CDR3 totals 15 residues. Germline V lookup: CDR1 MDHEN, CDR2 SYDVKM. The CDR3 sequence is CASSRQGSFYGEQFF. CDR3 nucleotide sequence: TGTGCCAGCAGCCGACAGGGTAGCTTTTATGGCGAGCAGTTCTTC.

The count of this clone is one. The chain couples TRBV7-2 to TRBJ1-2, with D possibly being TRBD1 (5 bases). Germline CDR1 SGHTA, CDR2 FQGNSA. This CDR3 contains 13 residues. Trimming left V 3 bases short and J 4 bases short, with 9 bases between. In DNA, the CDR3 is TGTGCCAGCAGCTTGGGGGGGATCTATGGCTACACCTTC. The encoded protein is CASSLGGIYGYTF.